This T cell receptor (beta chain) was captured in a study of T cell repertoires in cytomegalovirus infection. In the study overall: Well-studied HLA-B-restricted CMV epitopes were used in the study alongside recently identified HLA-C-restricted ones. It was the public TCR beta signatures that indicated both CMV infection and matching HLA type. Study-wide points: There were HLA-C-restricted CMV-specific TCR beta clonotypes dominating the ex vivo response. Identification of carriers of CMV plus the relevant HLA was achieved through cumulative public TCR beta family frequency.

TCRdb called the reads again in MiXCR, with one record for every CDR3 protein. The data contain approximately 270,000 distinct CDR3 sequences, roughly a fifth of them singletons. After removal of 4 bases from V and 4 bases from J, the junction contained 7 bases not matched to a gene. This CDR3 has 15 residues. Germline V gene data show CDR1 as KGHDR and CDR2 as SFDVKD. As concerns this clonotype: Its antigen is undetermined.

Sequences were derived from cultured PBMCs, sampled from culture after CMV antigen stimulation. The chain recombines TRBV24-1 with TRBJ2-3; 7 nucleotides align to TRBD2. The receptor's source is a human donor in good health (CMV status not recorded). Some clones in this sample may be carry-over from other donors' samples. The CDR3 nucleotides read TGTGCCACCAGTGACCCCGGGACTACCTCAGATACGCAGTATTTT. Amino acid sequence: CATSDPGTTSDTQYF.